This section outlines one TCR beta chain sequence together with its context. Sequenced by immunoSEQ multiplex PCR; TCRdb stores in-frame clones only, minus some. The sample has about 170,000 clones, 70% to 90% seen once. This sample is drawn from a study of control samples from healthy donors and cancer patients. V was cut by 0 bases and J by 4 bases, with 12 bases left in between. CDR3 length: 15 residues. Germline V gene data show CDR1 as LNHNV and CDR2 as YYDKDF (reference sequence). This clonotype was sampled from a woman in her twenties or thirties in good health. The chain combines TRBV15 with TRBJ1-2; D is perhaps TRBD1 (5 bases). Sequencing was performed on blood. The CDR3 DNA is TGTGCCACCAGCAGAGATTTGGGACGAAGCTATGGCTACACCTTC. The encoded protein is CATSRDLGRSYGYTF.